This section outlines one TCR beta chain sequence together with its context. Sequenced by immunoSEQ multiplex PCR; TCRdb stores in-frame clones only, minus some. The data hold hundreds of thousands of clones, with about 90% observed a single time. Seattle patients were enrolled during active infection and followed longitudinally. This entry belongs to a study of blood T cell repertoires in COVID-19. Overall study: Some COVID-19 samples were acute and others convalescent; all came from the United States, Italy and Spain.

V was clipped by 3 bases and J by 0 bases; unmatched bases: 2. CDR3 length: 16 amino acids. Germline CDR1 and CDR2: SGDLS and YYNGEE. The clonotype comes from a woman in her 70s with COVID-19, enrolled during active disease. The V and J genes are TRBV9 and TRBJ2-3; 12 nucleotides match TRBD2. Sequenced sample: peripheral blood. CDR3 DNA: TGTGCCAGCAGCGCCGGGACTAGCGGGAGCACAGATACGCAGTATTTT. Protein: CASSAGTSGSTDTQYF.